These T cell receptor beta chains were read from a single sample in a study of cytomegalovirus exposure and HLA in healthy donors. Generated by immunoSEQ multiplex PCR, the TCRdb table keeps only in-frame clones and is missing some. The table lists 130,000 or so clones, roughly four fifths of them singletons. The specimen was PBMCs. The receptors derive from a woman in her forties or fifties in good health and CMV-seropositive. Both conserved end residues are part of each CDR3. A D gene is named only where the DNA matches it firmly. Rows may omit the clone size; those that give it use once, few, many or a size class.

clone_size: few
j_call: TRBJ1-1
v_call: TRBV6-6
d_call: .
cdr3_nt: TGTGCCAGCAGTTACGGCAGTATGAACACTGAAGCTTTCTTT
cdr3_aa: CASSYGSMNTEAFF

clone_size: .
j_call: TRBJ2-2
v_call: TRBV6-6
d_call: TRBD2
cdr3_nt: TGTGCCAGCAGTTTCCCTGGCGGGAGTAACGCCGGGGAGCTGTTTTTT
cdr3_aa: CASSFPGGSNAGELFF

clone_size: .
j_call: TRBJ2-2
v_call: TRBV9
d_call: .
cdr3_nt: TGTGCCAGCAGCGTAGGAGGGTTTGCGAACACCGGGGAGCTGTTTTTT
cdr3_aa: CASSVGGFANTGELFF

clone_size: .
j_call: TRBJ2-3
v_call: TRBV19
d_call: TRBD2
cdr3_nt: TGTGCCAGTAGCTTAGCGGGCACTAGCACAGATACGCAGTATTTT
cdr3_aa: CASSLAGTSTDTQYF

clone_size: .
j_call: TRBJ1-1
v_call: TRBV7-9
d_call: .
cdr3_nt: TGTGCCAGCAGCTTAGGGGAGCGCACTGAAGCTTTCTTT
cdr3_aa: CASSLGERTEAFF

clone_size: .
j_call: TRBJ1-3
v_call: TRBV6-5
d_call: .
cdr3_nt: TGTGCCACCGCAGGGACACGGTACGGAAACACCATATATTTT
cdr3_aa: CATAGTRYGNTIYF

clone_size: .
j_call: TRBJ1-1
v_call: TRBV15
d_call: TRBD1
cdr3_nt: TGTGCCACCAGCAGAGATCGCGGACAGGGGGTTGACGCTTTCTTT
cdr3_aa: CATSRDRGQGVDAFF

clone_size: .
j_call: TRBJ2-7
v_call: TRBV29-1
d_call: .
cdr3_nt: TGCAGCGTTCGACCGGGTTCTTCCTACGAGCAGTACTTC
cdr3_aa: CSVRPGSSYEQYF

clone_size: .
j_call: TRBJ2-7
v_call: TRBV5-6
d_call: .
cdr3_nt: TGTGCCAGCAGCCCTGTGGGGGGCGAGCAGTACTTC
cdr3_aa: CASSPVGGEQYF

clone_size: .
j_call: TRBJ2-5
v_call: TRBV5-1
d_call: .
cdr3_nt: TGCGCCAGCAGCGAACCCCCAGGGGAGACCCAGTACTTC
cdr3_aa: CASSEPPGETQYF

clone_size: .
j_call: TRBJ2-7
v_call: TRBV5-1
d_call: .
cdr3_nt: TGCGCCAGCAGCTTTGTTGGGGGGAGCGGCTACGAGCAGTACTTC
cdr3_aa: CASSFVGGSGYEQYF

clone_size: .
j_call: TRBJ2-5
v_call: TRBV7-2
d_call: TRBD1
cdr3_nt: TGTGCCAGCAGCCCATACTCGACAGGGGCCGTACGAGAGCAGTACTTC
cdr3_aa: CASSPYSTGAVREQYF

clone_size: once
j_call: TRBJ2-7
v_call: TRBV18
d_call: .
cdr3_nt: TGTGCCAGCTCACCACGGGGGGTTTACCGGATAGTTGGCGAGCAGTACTTC
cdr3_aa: CASSPRGVYRIVGEQYF

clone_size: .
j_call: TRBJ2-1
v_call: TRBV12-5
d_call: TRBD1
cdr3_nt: TGTGCTAGTGCCCCCGGACAGGTCTACAATGAGCAGTTCTTC
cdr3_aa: CASAPGQVYNEQFF

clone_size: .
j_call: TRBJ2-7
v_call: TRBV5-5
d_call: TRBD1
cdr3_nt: TGTGCCAGCAAATCCGGGACAGGGGCCAACGAGCAGTACTTC
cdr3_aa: CASKSGTGANEQYF

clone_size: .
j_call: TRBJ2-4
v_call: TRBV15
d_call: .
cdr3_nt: TGTGCCACCAGCAGAGATAAGGGAGTCATTCAGTACTTC
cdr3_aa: CATSRDKGVIQYF

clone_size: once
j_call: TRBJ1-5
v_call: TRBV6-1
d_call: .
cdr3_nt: TGTGCCAGCAGTGAAATAGGAGTACGGATAGGGCATTTT
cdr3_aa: CASSEIGVRIGHF

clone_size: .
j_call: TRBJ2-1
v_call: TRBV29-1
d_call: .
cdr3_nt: TGCAGCGTTGAATATTCCCGGGGTACTGAGCAGTTCTTC
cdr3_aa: CSVEYSRGTEQFF

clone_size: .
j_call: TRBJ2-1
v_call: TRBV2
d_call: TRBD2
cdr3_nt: TGTGCCAGCAGTGAAGCAGGGCTAGCGGGCAGCTCCTACAATGAGCAGTTCTTC
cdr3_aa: CASSEAGLAGSSYNEQFF

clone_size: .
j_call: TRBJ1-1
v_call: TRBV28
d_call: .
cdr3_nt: TGTGCCAGCAGTTTAGGGGGCCTGAACACTGAAGCTTTCTTT
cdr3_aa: CASSLGGLNTEAFF

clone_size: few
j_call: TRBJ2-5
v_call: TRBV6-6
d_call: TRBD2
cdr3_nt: TGTGCCAGCAGTTACTCGGGACTAGCGGAAGAGACCCAGTACTTC
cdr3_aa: CASSYSGLAEETQYF

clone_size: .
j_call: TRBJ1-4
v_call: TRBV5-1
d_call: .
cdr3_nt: TGCGCCAGCAGTATCACAGGGAGTAATGAAAAACTGTTTTTT
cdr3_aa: CASSITGSNEKLFF

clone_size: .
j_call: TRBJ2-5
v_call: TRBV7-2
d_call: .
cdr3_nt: TGTGCCAGCAGCTTTTGGTACAGCCATGAGACCCAGTACTTC
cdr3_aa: CASSFWYSHETQYF

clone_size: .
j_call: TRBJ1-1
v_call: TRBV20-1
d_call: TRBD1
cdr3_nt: TGCAGTGCTATGGACAGGGGGAATGCTTTCTTT
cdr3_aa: CSAMDRGNAFF

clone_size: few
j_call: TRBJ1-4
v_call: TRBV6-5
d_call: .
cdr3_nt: TGTGCCAGCAGTCTTGCAGGGAGGAATGAAAAACTGTTTTTT
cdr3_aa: CASSLAGRNEKLFF

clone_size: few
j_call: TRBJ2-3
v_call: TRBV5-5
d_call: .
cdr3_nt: TGTGCCAGCAGACCTACATGGACTAGCACAGATACGCAGTATTTT
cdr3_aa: CASRPTWTSTDTQYF

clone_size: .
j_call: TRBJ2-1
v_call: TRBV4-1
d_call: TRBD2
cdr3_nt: TGCGCCAGCAGCTTCCGGACTAGCGGGGGGCACAATGAGCAGTTCTTC
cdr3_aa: CASSFRTSGGHNEQFF

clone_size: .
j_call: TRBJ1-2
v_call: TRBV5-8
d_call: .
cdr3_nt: TGTGCCAGCAGCTACTGGAGGGAAGTGGACTTTCGCTACACCTTC
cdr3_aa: CASSYWREVDFRYTF

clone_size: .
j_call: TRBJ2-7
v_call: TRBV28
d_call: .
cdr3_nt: TGTGCCAGCAGTTTAGGGGCTCTAACCCCTCAGCAGTACTTC
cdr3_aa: CASSLGALTPQQYF

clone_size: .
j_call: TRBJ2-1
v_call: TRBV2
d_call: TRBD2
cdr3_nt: TGTGCCAGCAGTGAAGTAGCGGGGAACTACAATGAGCAGTTCTTC
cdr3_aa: CASSEVAGNYNEQFF

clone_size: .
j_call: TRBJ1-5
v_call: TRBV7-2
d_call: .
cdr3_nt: TGTGCCAGCAGTTTAATTGAGGGTCAGCCCCAGCATTTT
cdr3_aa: CASSLIEGQPQHF

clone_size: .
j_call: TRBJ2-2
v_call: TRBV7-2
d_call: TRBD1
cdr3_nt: TGTGCCAGCAGTTCTGACAGGGGAAGCGCCGGGGAGCTGTTTTTT
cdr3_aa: CASSSDRGSAGELFF

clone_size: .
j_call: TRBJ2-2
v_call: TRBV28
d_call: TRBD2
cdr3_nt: TGTGCCAGCAGTCTCCCCGGGACTAGATTGGCCGGGGAGCTGTTTTTT
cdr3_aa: CASSLPGTRLAGELFF

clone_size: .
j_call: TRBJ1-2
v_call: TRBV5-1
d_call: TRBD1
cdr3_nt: TGCGCCAGCAGCCCGGAGGGACAGGGAACCTACACCTTC
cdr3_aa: CASSPEGQGTYTF

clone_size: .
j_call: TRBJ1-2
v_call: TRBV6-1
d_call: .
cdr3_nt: TGTGCCAGCAGCCTTCAGGTGGTGCCCTATGGCTACACCTTC
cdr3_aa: CASSLQVVPYGYTF

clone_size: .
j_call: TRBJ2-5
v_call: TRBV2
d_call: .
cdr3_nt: TGTGCCAGCAGTGCAGGCGAGGGGACCCAGTACTTC
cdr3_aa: CASSAGEGTQYF

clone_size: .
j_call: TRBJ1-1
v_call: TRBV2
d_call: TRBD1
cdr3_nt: TGTGCCAGCAGCGACAGGGTGAACACTGAAGCTTTCTTT
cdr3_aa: CASSDRVNTEAFF

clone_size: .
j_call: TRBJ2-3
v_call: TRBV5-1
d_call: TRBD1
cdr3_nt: TGCGCCAGCAGCATATACAGGGGGCATGGAGATACGCAGTATTTT
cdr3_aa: CASSIYRGHGDTQYF

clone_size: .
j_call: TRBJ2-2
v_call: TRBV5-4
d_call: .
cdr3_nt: TGTGCCAGCAGTTACCTAAACACCGGGGAGCTGTTTTTT
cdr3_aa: CASSYLNTGELFF

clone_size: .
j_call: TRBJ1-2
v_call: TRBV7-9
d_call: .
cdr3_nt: TGTGCCAGCAGCTTTTCGGGAGGCCAGGGTTGGGCTCTCTACACCTTC
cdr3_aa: CASSFSGGQGWALYTF

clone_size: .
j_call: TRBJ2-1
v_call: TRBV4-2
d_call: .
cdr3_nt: TGTGCCAGCAGCCAAGAAGCTAGCCGTACGTTCAATGAGCAGTTCTTC
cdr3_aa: CASSQEASRTFNEQFF